This entry lists 31 T cell receptor beta chains sequenced from one sample in a study of Graves' ophthalmopathy and Graves' hyperthyroidism. TCR beta CDR3 amplification used RNA transcripts. An initial RT-PCR round employing HTBI primers preceded a second-round multiplex PCR. TCRdb reanalysed the multiplex PCR reads using MiXCR and keeps one entry per CDR3 protein. The sample gives a few hundred thousand distinct CDR3 sequences, about 16% of which show up once; about 7.3% is in the top ten. The sample comprised peripheral blood. These receptors were taken from a woman younger than 30 with stable Graves' hyperthyroidism.

This clonotype was seen repeatedly, ten times or more. The V call is TRBV20-1, the J call TRBJ2-5, with D perhaps TRBD2 (6 bases). This CDR3 spans 13 amino acids. Deletions cut 6 bases from V and 3 bases from J, with 14 bases between. Germline V gives CDR1 DFQATT, CDR2 SNEGSKA (reference sequence). The CDR3 DNA reads TGCAGTGCCCTGTACAGGAGGGAAGAGACCCAGTACTTC. It translates to CSALYRREETQYF.

The chain couples TRBV7-9 to TRBJ1-2; D might be TRBD1 (6 bases). Per the germline V gene, CDR1 is SEHNR and CDR2 is FQNEAQ (reference sequence). This CDR3 is 15 amino acids long. V shed 5 bases and J shed 6 bases, with 19 bases lying between them. This chain's CDR3 is CASSRPGGRDDGYTF. In DNA, the CDR3 is TGTGCCAGCAGCCGACCGGGGGGGCGCGATGATGGCTACACCTTC. The variable domain in full, with the rest retrieved from reference TRBV7-9 and TRBJ1-2, is DTGVSQNPRHKITKRGQNVTFRCDPISEHNRLYWYRQTLGQGPEFLTYFQNEAQLEKSRLLSDRFSAERPKGSFSTLEIQRTEQGDSAMYLCASSRPGGRDDGYTFGSGTRLTVV.

This clonotype was detected ten times or more. The rearrangement links TRBV6-1 to TRBJ2-2, with D possibly TRBD1 on 5 matching bases. The CDR3 spans 12 residues. Trimming removed 8 bases from V and 2 bases from J, with 6 bases in between. Per germline, CDR1 MNHNS and CDR2 SASEGT. Here the CDR3 DNA reads TGTGCCAGCCAGGGAAACACCGGGGAGCTGTTTTTT. Its protein is CASQGNTGELFF.

This clonotype has at least ten counts. The CDR3 bases are TGTGCCAGCAGTTTAGCGGGTTTCGGCAGGGTCAATCAGCCCCAGCATTTT. Its protein is CASSLAGFGRVNQPQHF. The chain uses TRBV12-3 or TRBV12-4 and TRBJ1-5; a weak D match, TRBD1 (5 bases). This CDR3 is 17 amino acids long. V gave up 0 bases and J gave up 3 bases, with 15 bases separating them.

Notes on this clonotype: With a much larger clone just one base away, this may be a read error. V is TRBV3-1 and J is TRBJ1-2; 8 nucleotides align to TRBD1. Germline V lookup: CDR1 LGHDT, CDR2 YNNKEL (reference sequence). J gave up 4 bases and V 7 bases, and 11 bases lay outside the gene matches. The length of the CDR3 is 15 residues. This CDR3 reads CASIRETGEVYGYTF. DNA for the CDR3: TGTGCCAGCATCCGAGAGACAGGGGAGGTCTATGGCTACACCTTC.

The table lists this clonotype with many counts. The chain combines TRBV6-5 with TRBJ1-2; 8 bases agree with TRBD1. CDR3 length equals 14 residues. Per the germline V gene, CDR1 is MNHEY and CDR2 is SVGAGI. Trimming at V came to 4 bases and at J to 3 bases, leaving 4 bases not matched to a gene. The CDR3 sequence: CASSLMTGDYGYTF. CDR3 nucleotide sequence: TGTGCCAGCAGTTTAATGACAGGGGACTATGGCTACACCTTC.

The V call is TRBV10-3, the J call TRBJ1-1, with a weak D call TRBD1 (6 bases). With 11 bases removed from V and 7 bases from J, the gap between germline ends came to 14 bases. Germline lookup yields CDR1 ENHRY and CDR2 SYGVKD. This CDR3 has 11 amino acids. CDR3 amino acids: CAAVGAGEAFF. The CDR3, as DNA: TGTGCCGCGGTGGGGGCGGGTGAAGCTTTCTTT.

This clonotype appeared many times. The chain combines TRBV19 with TRBJ1-1, with a possible D match to TRBD1 (5 bases). The V gene's germline CDR1 is LNHDA and CDR2 SQIVND (reference sequence). Trimming pared 10 bases from V and 3 bases from J, leaving 18 bases between. The length of the CDR3 is 14 residues. CDR3 amino acids: CATKGHAGYTEAFF. The CDR3 nucleotides are TGTGCCACCAAAGGACATGCCGGGTACACTGAAGCTTTCTTT.

This clonotype was detected ten times or more. V gene TRBV11-2 combines with J gene TRBJ1-1; no clear D gene. CDR1 and CDR2 from the germline V gene are SGHAT and FQNNGV. V shed 0 bases and J shed 1 base, with 9 bases lying between them. The CDR3 consists of 15 residues. In DNA, the CDR3 is TGTGCCAGCAGCTTAGATCTCCGGACGAACACTGAAGCTTTCTTT. It specifies CASSLDLRTNTEAFF.

Of note for this clonotype: A read error may explain this, as a much larger clone is one base away. Here the CDR3 reads CSARQDTNTEAVF. In DNA, the CDR3 is TGCAGTGCTAGACAGGATACAAACACTGAAGCTGTCTTT. The chain couples TRBV20-1 to TRBJ1-1, with D hard to call. The CDR3 length is 13 residues. In germline, CDR1 is DFQATT, CDR2 SNEGSKA (reference sequence).

Here the CDR3 reads CAWSVMAGGNTIYF. The CDR3 nucleotides are TGTGCCTGGAGTGTTATGGCAGGTGGAAACACCATATATTTT. This chain joins TRBV30 and TRBJ1-3; no definite D call. Deletions cut 0 bases from V and 3 bases from J, with 9 bases between. The germline gives CDR1 GTSNPN, CDR2 SVGIG (reference sequence). This CDR3 has 14 residues.

The chain recombines TRBV18 with TRBJ1-5; no clear D. The CDR3 runs to 14 residues. Trimming shortened V by 6 bases and J by 5 bases, and 14 bases separated the two germline ends. Germline V gene lookup returns CDR1 KGHSH and CDR2 LQKENI. CDR3 nucleotide sequence: TGTGCCAGCTCCGAAGGAGGGCTATATCAGCCCCAGCATTTT. Amino acids: CASSEGGLYQPQHF.

This clonotype has a count of ten or more. The chain combines TRBV9 with TRBJ1-1; no reliable D call. V shed 0 bases and J shed 1 base, with 10 bases lying between them. Germline loops: CDR1 SGDLS, CDR2 YYNGEE. The CDR3 runs to 15 residues. In nucleotides, the CDR3 is TGTGCCAGCAGCGTAGTCCCGGGTGGGAACACTGAAGCTTTCTTT. This gives the protein CASSVVPGGNTEAFF.

Ten or more counts support this clonotype. This sequence joins TRBV11-3 and TRBJ1-1; D ambiguous. V lost 0 bases to trimming and J lost 1 base, with 9 bases between them. Germline V gene data show CDR1 as SGHNT and CDR2 as YENEEA. This CDR3 is built from 15 residues. In DNA, the CDR3 is TGTGCCAGCAGCTTAGACCCAGGTCCGAACACTGAAGCTTTCTTT. It yields the protein CASSLDPGPNTEAFF.

The chain joins TRBV5-1 to TRBJ2-5; no definite D call. The CDR3 contains 14 residues. Trimming removed 6 bases at V and 5 bases at J, with 17 bases between. Germline V gives CDR1 SGHRS, CDR2 YFSETQ. Written as DNA, the CDR3 is TGCGCCAGCAACCCGGCCCAGATCGGGGAGACCCAGTACTTC. Translation gives CASNPAQIGETQYF.

This clonotype showed up many times. The rearrangement links TRBV15 to TRBJ2-7; D may be TRBD2 (5 bases). V was pared by 0 bases and J by 1 base, with 7 bases between. The CDR3 spans 14 residues. Germline CDR1 reads LNHNV; CDR2 reads YYDKDF (reference sequence). The CDR3 bases are TGTGCCACCAGCAGAGATCGGGGATCCTACGAGCAGTACTTC. It is translated as CATSRDRGSYEQYF.

This clonotype was recorded at least ten times. The chain has TRBV7-6 and TRBJ1-5; TRBD1 might be the D (6 bases). The germline CDR1 and CDR2 sequences are SGHVS and FNYEAQ. Trimming shortened V by 1 base and J by 4 bases, and 11 bases separated the two germline ends. CDR3 length: 15 amino acids. The CDR3 loop is CASSLEGGANQPQHF. DNA of the CDR3: TGTGCCAGCAGCTTAGAGGGGGGAGCAAATCAGCCCCAGCATTTT.

The V and J genes are TRBV19 and TRBJ1-1; unclear D gene. Per germline, CDR1 LNHDA and CDR2 SQIVND (reference sequence). The CDR3 length is 13 residues. Trimming removed 5 bases at V and 8 bases at J, with 15 bases between. This CDR3 is CASSSEMIIEAFF. CDR3 nucleotide sequence: TGTGCCAGTAGTTCCGAGATGATCATCGAAGCTTTCTTT.

This clonotype was seen many times. Here the CDR3 reads CASSEQVHEQYF. In nucleotides, the CDR3 is TGTGCCAGCAGTGAACAGGTCCACGAGCAGTACTTC. This sequence joins TRBV6-1 and TRBJ2-7; D remains unclear. This CDR3 comprises 12 residues. Germline V CDR1 and CDR2: MNHNS, SASEGT. Trimming pared 2 bases from V and 5 bases from J, leaving 7 bases between.

V gene TRBV29-1 combines with J gene TRBJ1-5, with a tentative D call TRBD1 (6 bases). The germline V gene has CDR1 SQVTM and CDR2 ANQGSEA. The CDR3 loop spans 14 amino acids. The V end lost 4 bases, the J end lost 6 bases, and 16 bases lay between the germline ends. The CDR3 protein is CSVAKGGGGQPQHF. The CDR3, as DNA: TGCAGCGTTGCAAAAGGGGGAGGGGGTCAGCCCCAGCATTTT.

V usage is TRBV7-2 and J usage is TRBJ2-5; 9 bases are a match to TRBD2. CDR1 and CDR2 (germline): SGHTA, FQGNSA. The CDR3 consists of 16 residues. Unmatched junction bases numbered 9, after V lost 4 bases and J lost 3 bases. The CDR3 sequence: CASSSVRAGGEETQYF. The CDR3 coding sequence is TGTGCCAGCAGCTCCGTTCGAGCGGGAGGAGAAGAGACCCAGTACTTC.

This clonotype was seen repeatedly, ten times or more. This sequence joins TRBV2 and TRBJ2-7; possible D gene TRBD2, 6 bases. The ends were cut back, 4 bases at V and 0 bases at J, with 10 bases in the middle. The CDR3 spans 14 residues. Looked up from germline, CDR1 is SNHLY and CDR2 is FYNNEI. In DNA form, the CDR3 reads TGTGCCAGCAGTGGGGGGACTGGCTCCTACGAGCAGTACTTC. Protein sequence: CASSGGTGSYEQYF.

The chain has TRBV7-2 and TRBJ2-7; TRBD2 agrees at 8 bases. CDR1 SGHTA and CDR2 FQGNSA come from the germline V gene. J gave up 0 bases and V 5 bases, and 6 bases lay outside the gene matches. This CDR3 is 15 amino acids long. The CDR3 DNA reads TGTGCCAGCAGCAAAGCCGGGACTAGCTCCTACGAGCAGTACTTC. Translation: CASSKAGTSSYEQYF.

Many counts were recorded for this clonotype. The V and J genes are TRBV3-1 and TRBJ2-5; TRBD1 or TRBD2 may be the D gene (5 bases each). The CDR3 runs to 13 residues. Germline V lookup: CDR1 LGHDT, CDR2 YNNKEL (reference sequence). The V and J ends lost 4 bases and 5 bases respectively, with 11 bases between them. CDR3 protein: CASSRGTLETQYF. The CDR3 coding sequence is TGTGCCAGCAGCCGGGGGACGCTGGAGACCCAGTACTTC.

This clonotype has ten or more counts. The chain couples TRBV6-5 to TRBJ2-5; the D gene is possibly TRBD2 (5 bases). The germline V and J ends were trimmed by 3 bases and 2 bases, with 7 bases remaining between them. Germline CDR1 and CDR2: MNHEY and SVGAGI. This CDR3 has 13 residues. CDR3 region: CASSYSEQETQYF. In DNA, the CDR3 is TGTGCCAGCAGTTATAGCGAACAAGAGACCCAGTACTTC.

This clonotype came up many times. This rearrangement joins TRBV4-2 to TRBJ2-5, with D perhaps TRBD2 (6 bases). Germline CDR1 reads LGHNA; CDR2 reads YNFKEQ. V was shortened by 0 bases and J by 7 bases, with 21 bases between the two germline ends. This CDR3 is 17 amino acids long. The CDR3 spells CASSQEGGISALGTQYF. The CDR3 DNA follows: TGTGCCAGCAGCCAAGAGGGCGGGATCTCGGCCCTAGGGACCCAGTACTTC.

This clonotype was found many times. The V call is TRBV27, the J call TRBJ1-2; D is possibly TRBD1 (6 bases). The CDR3 extends over 12 amino acids. The germline V gene encodes CDR1 MNHEY and CDR2 SMNVEV (reference sequence). The CDR3 spells CAAGTLNYGYTF. The CDR3 nucleotides read TGTGCGGCCGGGACACTCAACTATGGCTACACCTTC.

This sequence joins TRBV20-1 and TRBJ1-2, with 11 nucleotides matching TRBD1. Germline assignment: CDR1 DFQATT and CDR2 SNEGSKA (reference sequence). J lost 7 bases, V lost 6 bases, and 1 base had no gene match. The CDR3 totals 11 residues. CDR3 sequence reads: CSAGQGGGYTF. The CDR3 nucleotides read TGCAGTGCGGGACAGGGGGGTGGCTACACCTTC.

The chain recombines TRBV3-1 with TRBJ1-1; TRBD1 aligns across 9 bases. The germline V gene has CDR1 LGHDT and CDR2 YNNKEL (reference sequence). The CDR3 spans 16 residues. The junction had 5 bases not matched to a gene; V was cut back by 2 bases and J by 1 base. The chain's CDR3 is CASSQLDRGPNTEAFF. As DNA, the CDR3 is TGTGCCAGCAGCCAATTGGACAGGGGCCCGAACACTGAAGCTTTCTTT. Variable domain in full (rest from reference TRBV3-1 and TRBJ1-1): DTAVSQTPKYLVTQMGNDKSIKCEQNLGHDTMYWYKQDSKKFLKIMFSYNNKELIINETVPNRFSPKSPDKAHLNLHINSLELGDSAVYFCASSQLDRGPNTEAFFGQGTRLTVV.

This clonotype was seen repeatedly, ten times or more. CDR3 in DNA: TGTGCCAGCAGCCTCTTAGCGGGGGTCCGGGGGACCCAGTACTTC. Amino acid sequence: CASSLLAGVRGTQYF. The V call is TRBV12-3 or TRBV12-4, the J call TRBJ2-5; 9 bases line up with TRBD2. The trim removed 6 bases at V and 7 bases at J, leaving 12 bases unmatched. This CDR3 is built from 15 residues.

This clonotype was seen many times. The CDR3 DNA follows: TGTGCCAGCAGCCAGACGGTTGGCGGGGAGCTGTTTTTT. Its protein product is CASSQTVGGELFF. The V gene is TRBV7-2, the J gene TRBJ2-2; D remains ambiguous. Trimming left V 5 bases short and J 7 bases short, with 11 bases between. This CDR3 spans 13 amino acids. Germline V CDR1 and CDR2: SGHTA, FQGNSA.